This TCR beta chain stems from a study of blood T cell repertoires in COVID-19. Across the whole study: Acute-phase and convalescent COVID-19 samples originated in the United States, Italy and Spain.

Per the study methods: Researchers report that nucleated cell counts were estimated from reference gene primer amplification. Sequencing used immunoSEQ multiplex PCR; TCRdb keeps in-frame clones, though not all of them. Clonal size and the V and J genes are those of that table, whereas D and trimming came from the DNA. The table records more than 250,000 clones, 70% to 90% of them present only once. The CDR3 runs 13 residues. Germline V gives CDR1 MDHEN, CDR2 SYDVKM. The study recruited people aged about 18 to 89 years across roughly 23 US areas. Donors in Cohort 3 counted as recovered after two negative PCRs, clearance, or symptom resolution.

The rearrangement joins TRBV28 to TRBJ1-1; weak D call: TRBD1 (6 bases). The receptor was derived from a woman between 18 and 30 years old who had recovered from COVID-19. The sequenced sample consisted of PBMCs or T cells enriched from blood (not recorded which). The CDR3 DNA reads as TGTGCGGGGCGGGGGGCGCAGGGCACTGAAGCTTTCTTT. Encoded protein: CAGRGAQGTEAFF.